This TCR beta chain was recovered during a study of human T cells and chemical hapten exposure. Findings and caveats of the study: TCRs at a frequency above 1 in 1000 stayed unchanged with DPC sensitization.

For the library, individual cDNA molecules each received unique molecular identifiers. TCRdb itself ran the 5' RACE reads through MiXCR, one entry per CDR3 protein. This sample yields approximately 150,000 distinct CDR3 sequences, of which roughly 4.1% are seen a single time; 1.3% to 1.5% belongs to the top ten. Someone pulled total RNA out of unfractionated whole blood. Remarks on this clonotype: What it binds is not known.

The sequence was obtained from a female donor in good health.

The CDR3 reads CASRKQGSSYEQYF. The CDR3, as DNA: TGTGCCAGCAGAAAGCAGGGGAGCTCCTACGAGCAGTACTTC. The chain recombines TRBV28 with TRBJ2-7, with D possibly matching TRBD1 (6 bases). Germline V gene sequence: CDR1 MDHEN, CDR2 SYDVKM. This CDR3 region has 14 residues. V lost 6 bases and J lost 0, with 12 bases in between. The full variable domain, completed using reference TRBV28 and TRBJ2-7, is DVKVTQSSRYLVKRTGEKVFLECVQDMDHENMFWYRQDPGLGLRLIYFSYDVKMKEKGDIPEGYSVSREKKERFSLILESASTNQTSMYLCASRKQGSSYEQYFGPGTRLTVT.